This TCR beta chain was captured in a study of T-cell memory formation after mild COVID-19. Turning to the study itself: TCR clusters were mostly donor specific.

Study results and caveats: Contracting clones, day 15 to 85, had balanced CD4/CD8, and later expanders favored CD4+. Among contracting clones, CD4+ were mainly CM/EM and CD8+ enriched in EMRA.

Sample barcodes and UMIs were carried by the TCR alpha and TCR beta cDNA libraries that 5'RACE generated with constant-segment primers. Using its own MiXCR run on the 5' RACE reads, TCRdb lists one record per CDR3 protein. This table holds fewer than 200,000 distinct CDR3 sequences, over 10% found once. About this clonotype itself: Its antigen is unidentified.

CDR1 is LGHNA, CDR2 YNFKEQ, per germline. Trimming took 1 base from V and 4 from J, leaving 8 bases between them. The CDR3 runs 15 residues. The J gene is TRBJ1-6, the V gene TRBV4-2, with no clear D. The sample taken for sequencing was PBMCs or a T cell subset sorted from them (not recorded which). This clonotype was obtained from a man between 18 and 35 years old who had mild COVID-19 (a few samples of this study predate the infection). Cell type and time point are not known. The CDR3 protein is CASSQGEGYNSPLHF. For the CDR3, the DNA is TGTGCCAGCAGCCAAGGTGAAGGTTATAATTCACCCCTCCACTTT.